The rows below give T cell receptor beta chains drawn from one sample of a study of T cells in tuberculosis. The repertoire was sequenced with immunoSEQ multiplex PCR; TCRdb's copy has only in-frame clones and lacks some. The top ten clones hold roughly 15% of a sample with 20,000 to 25,000 clones, more than 80% of them seen once. Input material: PBMCs. The origin of the receptors is a donor aged 10-30 years with latent tuberculosis or without tuberculosis infection. CDR3s leave out the opening cysteine and the closing phenylalanine or tryptophan.

13 | TRBV9 | ASSSQFLAAPVQF
11 | TRBV29-1 | SVASGAPGEQY
10 | TRBV25-1 | ASSVPGEGTY
11 | TRBV10-3 | AISARNSETQY
16 | TRBV2 | ASMSSIAGASNTGELF
14 | TRBV11-2 | ASSSLDRPPGNTIY
14 | TRBV30 | AWSEGGQGFLYEQY
11 | TRBV9 | ASRASGTNEQF
13 | TRBV7-2 | ASSPETGGDHGYT
14 | TRBV6-6 | ASSYSTGGPSGEQF
11 | TRBV6-1 | ASCMGRNTEAF
12 | TRBV7-8 | ASSLDTHNYGYT
15 | TRBV4-1 | ASSQVRGGAKTDTQY
12 | TRBV7-2 | ASSSQGTGNEQF
13 | TRBV2 | ASSEAGEGRNEQF
12 | TRBV5-1 | ASSLGESGQPQH
11 | TRBV7-2 | ASRPPGIETQY
10 | TRBV15 | ATSRAGQPQH
13 | TRBV4-3 | ASSQDMDSNNEQF
11 | TRBV29-1 | SVERAGDYGYT
14 | TRBV7-8 | ASSWAGQGASYEQY
10 | TRBV10-2 | ASGGGGREQY
14 | TRBV27 | ASSSSETGVDYGYT
14 | TRBV19 | ASRQVGSSYNSPLH
14 | TRBV7-2 | ASSLVDSRSGNTIY
15 | TRBV27 | ASNFRDRGPNTGELF
13 | TRBV6-5 | ASSQGTGLQETQY
13 | TRBV4-1 | ASSQDSQGNSPLH
13 | TRBV4-3 | ASSPNPDRDYTIY
15 | TRBV5-6 | ASSSAAGTGSYNEQF
13 | TRBV5-1 | ASSLTDRGRGEQY
13 | TRBV9 | ASSDGGFSTDTQY
13 | TRBV5-6 | ASSPKEGAGNTIY
14 | TRBV6-5 | ASSYSRTGGGYGYT
14 | TRBV5-5 | ASSLEGSGHPYGYT
11 | TRBV29-1 | SAGQGKNTEAF
9 | TRBV29-1 | SASQGARYT
12 | TRBV5-1 | ASSFTGGSYEQY
12 | TRBV6-5 | ASSYGGAGYEQY
13 | TRBV2 | ASSDGGSSTDTQY
14 | TRBV11-2 | ASSSTKGGNYYGYT
16 | TRBV19 | ASSIATRGTGWTDEQF
12 | TRBV30 | AWSAERGAEKLF
12 | TRBV5-1 | ASSLERGAGEQY
10 | TRBV6-6 | ASSLPGNEQY
12 | TRBV9 | ASTPGLSTDTQY
10 | TRBV25-1 | ASSEWATEAF
11 | TRBV2 | ASSSRGNHPQH
11 | TRBV28 | ASSLGGFQPQH
11 | TRBV29-1 | SVRLGGWGEQF
13 | TRBV15 | ATSAQRTGSDTIY
14 | TRBV4-3 | ASSQWGGGGAYTQY
13 | TRBV28 | ASSPRDRGYNEQF
11 | TRBV29-1 | SAGQGSSYEQY
13 | TRBV10-3 | AIRTPQGQNTEAF
13 | TRBV5-1 | ASSLELSSQETQY
14 | TRBV11-2 | ASSHKLRGPTYEQY